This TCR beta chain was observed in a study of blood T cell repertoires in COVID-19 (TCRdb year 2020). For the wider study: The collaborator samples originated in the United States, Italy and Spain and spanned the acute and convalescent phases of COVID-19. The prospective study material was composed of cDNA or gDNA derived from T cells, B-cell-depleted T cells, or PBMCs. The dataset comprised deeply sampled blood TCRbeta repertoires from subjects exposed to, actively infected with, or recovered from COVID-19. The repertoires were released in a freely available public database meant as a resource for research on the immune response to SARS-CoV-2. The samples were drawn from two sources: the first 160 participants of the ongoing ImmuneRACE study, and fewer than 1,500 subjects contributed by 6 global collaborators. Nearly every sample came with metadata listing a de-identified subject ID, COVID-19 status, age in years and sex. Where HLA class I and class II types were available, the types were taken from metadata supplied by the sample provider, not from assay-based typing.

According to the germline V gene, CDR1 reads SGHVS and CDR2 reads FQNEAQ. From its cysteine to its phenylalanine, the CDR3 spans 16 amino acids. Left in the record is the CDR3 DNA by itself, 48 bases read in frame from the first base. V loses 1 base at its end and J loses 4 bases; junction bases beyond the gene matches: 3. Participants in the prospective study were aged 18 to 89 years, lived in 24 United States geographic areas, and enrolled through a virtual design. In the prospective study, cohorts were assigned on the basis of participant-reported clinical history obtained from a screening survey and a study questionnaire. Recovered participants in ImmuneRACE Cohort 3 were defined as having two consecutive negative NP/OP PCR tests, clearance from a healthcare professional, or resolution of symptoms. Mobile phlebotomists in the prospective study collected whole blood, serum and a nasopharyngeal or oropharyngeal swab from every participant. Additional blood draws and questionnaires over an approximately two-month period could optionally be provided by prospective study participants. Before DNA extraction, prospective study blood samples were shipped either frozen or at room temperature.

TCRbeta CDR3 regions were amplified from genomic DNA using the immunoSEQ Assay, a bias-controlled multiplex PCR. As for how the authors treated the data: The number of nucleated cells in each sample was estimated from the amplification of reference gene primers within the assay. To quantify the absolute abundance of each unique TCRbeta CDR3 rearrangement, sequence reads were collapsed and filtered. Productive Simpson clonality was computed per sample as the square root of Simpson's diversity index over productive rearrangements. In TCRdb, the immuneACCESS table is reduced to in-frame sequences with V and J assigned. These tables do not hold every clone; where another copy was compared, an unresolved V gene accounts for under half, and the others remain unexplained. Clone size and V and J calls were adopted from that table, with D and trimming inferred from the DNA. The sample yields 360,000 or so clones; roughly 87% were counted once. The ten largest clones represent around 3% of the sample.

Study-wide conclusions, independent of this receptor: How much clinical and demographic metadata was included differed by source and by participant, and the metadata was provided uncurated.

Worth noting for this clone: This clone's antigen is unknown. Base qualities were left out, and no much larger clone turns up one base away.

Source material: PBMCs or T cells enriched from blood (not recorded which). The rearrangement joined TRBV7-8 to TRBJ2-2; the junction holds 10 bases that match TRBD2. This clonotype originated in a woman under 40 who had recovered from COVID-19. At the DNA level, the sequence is TGTGCCAGCAGCTTAGGGGCTAGCGGGGGCACCGGGGAGCTGTTTTTT. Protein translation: CASSLGASGGTGELFF.